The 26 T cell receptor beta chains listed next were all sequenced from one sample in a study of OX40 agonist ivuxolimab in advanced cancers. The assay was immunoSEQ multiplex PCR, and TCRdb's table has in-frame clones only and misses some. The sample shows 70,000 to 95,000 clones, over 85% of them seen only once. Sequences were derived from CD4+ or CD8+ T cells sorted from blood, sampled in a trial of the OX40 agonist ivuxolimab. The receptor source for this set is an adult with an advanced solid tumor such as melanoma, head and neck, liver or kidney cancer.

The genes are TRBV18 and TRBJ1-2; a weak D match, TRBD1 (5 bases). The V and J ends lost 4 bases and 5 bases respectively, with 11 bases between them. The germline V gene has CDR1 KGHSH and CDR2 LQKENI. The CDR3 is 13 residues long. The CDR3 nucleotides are TGTGCCAGCTCACTCCCGGGGCAGTATGGCTACACCTTC. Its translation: CASSLPGQYGYTF.

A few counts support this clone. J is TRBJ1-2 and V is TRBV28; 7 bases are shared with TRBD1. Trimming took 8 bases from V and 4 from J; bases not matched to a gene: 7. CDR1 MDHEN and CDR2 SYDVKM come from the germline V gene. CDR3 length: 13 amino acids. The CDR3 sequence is CASSSGQPYGYTF. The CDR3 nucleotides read TGTGCCAGCTCGTCGGGACAGCCCTATGGCTACACCTTC.

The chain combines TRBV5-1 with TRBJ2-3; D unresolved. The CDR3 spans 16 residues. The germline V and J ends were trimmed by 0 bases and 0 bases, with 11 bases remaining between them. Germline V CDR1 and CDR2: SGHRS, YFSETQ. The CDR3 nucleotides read TGCGCCAGCAGCTTGGGGGTCGTAACTAGCACAGATACGCAGTATTTT. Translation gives CASSLGVVTSTDTQYF.

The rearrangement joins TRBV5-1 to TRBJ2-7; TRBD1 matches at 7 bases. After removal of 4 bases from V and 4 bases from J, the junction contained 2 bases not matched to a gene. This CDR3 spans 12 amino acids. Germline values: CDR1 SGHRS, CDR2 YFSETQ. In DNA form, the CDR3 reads TGCGCCAGCAGCCCGGGACAGTACGAGCAGTACTTC. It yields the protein CASSPGQYEQYF.

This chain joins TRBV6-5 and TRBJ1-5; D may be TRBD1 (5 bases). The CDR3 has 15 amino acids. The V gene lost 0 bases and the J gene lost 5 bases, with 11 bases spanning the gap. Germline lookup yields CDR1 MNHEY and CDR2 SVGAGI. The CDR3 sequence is CASSYSNRGDQPQHF. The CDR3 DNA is TGTGCCAGCAGTTACTCTAACAGAGGGGATCAGCCCCAGCATTTT.

This CDR3 reads CASSQGTGLYNEQFF. CDR3 sequence (DNA): TGCGCCAGCAGCCAAGGGACAGGGCTCTACAATGAGCAGTTCTTC. The V and J genes are TRBV4-3 and TRBJ2-1; 8 nucleotides match TRBD1. Germline-derived CDR1 and CDR2 are LGHNA and YSLEER. The CDR3 has 15 amino acids. The trim removed 1 base at V and 3 bases at J, leaving 2 bases unmatched.

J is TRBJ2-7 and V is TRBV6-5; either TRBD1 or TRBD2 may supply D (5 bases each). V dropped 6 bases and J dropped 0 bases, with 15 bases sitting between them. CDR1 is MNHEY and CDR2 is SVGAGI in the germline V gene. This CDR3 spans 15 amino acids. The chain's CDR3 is CASRAREGNSYEQYF. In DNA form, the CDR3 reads TGTGCCAGCAGAGCACGTGAGGGGAACTCCTACGAGCAGTACTTC.

The CDR3 sequence is CSVLGGGNTEAFF. The CDR3 DNA reads as TGCAGCGTTTTGGGGGGAGGTAACACTGAAGCTTTCTTT. The rearrangement joins TRBV29-1 to TRBJ1-1, with D possibly TRBD1 on 5 matching bases. With 5 bases removed from V and 2 bases from J, the gap between germline ends came to 12 bases. The length of the CDR3 is 13 residues. Germline V gene data show CDR1 as SQVTM and CDR2 as ANQGSEA.

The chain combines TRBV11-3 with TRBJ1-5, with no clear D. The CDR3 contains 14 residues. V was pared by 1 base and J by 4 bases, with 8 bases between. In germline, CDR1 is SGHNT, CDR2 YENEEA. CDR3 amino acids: CASSLAHPNQPQHF. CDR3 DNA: TGTGCCAGCAGCTTAGCACATCCTAATCAGCCCCAGCATTTT. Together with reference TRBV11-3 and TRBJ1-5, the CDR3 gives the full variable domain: EAGVVQSPRYKIIEKKQPVAFWCNPISGHNTLYWYLQNLGQGPELLIRYENEEAVDDSQLPKDRFSAERLKGVDSTLKIQPAELGDSAVYLCASSLAHPNQPQHFGDGTRLSIL.

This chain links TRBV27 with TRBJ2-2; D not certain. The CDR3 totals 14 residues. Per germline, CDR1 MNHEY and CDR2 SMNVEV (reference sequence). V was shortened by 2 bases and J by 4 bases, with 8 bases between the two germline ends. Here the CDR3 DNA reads TGTGCCAGCAGTTTACTCGCCGCCACCGGGGAGCTGTTTTTT. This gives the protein CASSLLAATGELFF.

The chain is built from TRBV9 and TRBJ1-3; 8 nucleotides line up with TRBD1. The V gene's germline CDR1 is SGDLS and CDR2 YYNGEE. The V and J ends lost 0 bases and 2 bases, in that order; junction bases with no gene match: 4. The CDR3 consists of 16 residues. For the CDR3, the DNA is TGTGCCAGCAGCGTAGCTCGGACAGGGCCTGGAAACACCATATATTTT. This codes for CASSVARTGPGNTIYF.

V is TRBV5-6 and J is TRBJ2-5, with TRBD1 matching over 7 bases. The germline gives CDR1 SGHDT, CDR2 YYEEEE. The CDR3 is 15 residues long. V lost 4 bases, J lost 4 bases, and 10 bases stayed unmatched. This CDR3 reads CASSRDSFAPETQYF. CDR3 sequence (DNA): TGTGCCAGCAGCAGGGACAGCTTTGCCCCAGAGACCCAGTACTTC.

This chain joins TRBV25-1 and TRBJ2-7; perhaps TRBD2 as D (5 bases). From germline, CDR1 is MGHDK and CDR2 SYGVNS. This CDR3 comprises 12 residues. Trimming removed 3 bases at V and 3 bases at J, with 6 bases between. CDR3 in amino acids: CASSDGSYEQYF. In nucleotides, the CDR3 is TGTGCCAGCAGTGATGGGAGCTACGAGCAGTACTTC.

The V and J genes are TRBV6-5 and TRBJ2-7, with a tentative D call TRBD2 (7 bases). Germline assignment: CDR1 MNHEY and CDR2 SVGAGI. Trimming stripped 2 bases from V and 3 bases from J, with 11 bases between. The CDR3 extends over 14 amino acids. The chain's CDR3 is CASSYGGGHYEQYF. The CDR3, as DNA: TGTGCCAGCAGTTACGGCGGGGGCCACTACGAGCAGTACTTC.

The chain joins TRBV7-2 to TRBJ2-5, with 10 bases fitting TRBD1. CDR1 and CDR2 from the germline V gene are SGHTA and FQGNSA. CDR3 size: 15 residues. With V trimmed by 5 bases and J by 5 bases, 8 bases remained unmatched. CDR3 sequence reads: CASSTTTGGGETQYF. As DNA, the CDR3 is TGTGCCAGCAGCACGACGACAGGGGGCGGGGAGACCCAGTACTTC.

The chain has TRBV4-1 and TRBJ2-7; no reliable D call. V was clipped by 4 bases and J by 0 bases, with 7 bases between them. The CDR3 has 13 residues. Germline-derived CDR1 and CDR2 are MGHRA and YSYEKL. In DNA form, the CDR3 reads TGCGCCAGCAGCCGAGGCGGCTCCTACGAGCAGTACTTC. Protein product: CASSRGGSYEQYF.

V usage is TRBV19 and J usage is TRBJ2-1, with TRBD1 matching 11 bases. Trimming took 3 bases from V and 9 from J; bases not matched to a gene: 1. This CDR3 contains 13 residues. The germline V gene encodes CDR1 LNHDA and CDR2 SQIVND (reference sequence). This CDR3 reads CASSMGQGVEQFF. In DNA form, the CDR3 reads TGTGCCAGTAGTATGGGACAGGGGGTTGAGCAGTTCTTC.

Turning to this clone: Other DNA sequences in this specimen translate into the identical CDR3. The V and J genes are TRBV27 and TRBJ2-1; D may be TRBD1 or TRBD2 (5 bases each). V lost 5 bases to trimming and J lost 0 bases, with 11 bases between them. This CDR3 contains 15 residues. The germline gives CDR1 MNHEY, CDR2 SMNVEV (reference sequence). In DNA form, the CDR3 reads TGTGCCAGCAGTAGGTCAGGGAGCTCCTACAATGAGCAGTTCTTC. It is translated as CASSRSGSSYNEQFF.

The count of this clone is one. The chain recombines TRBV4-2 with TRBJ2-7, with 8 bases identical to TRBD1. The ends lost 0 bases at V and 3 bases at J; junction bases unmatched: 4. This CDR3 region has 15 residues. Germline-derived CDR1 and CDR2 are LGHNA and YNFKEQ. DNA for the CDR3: TGTGCCAGCAGCCAAGAGAGGACAGGGTACTACGAGCAGTACTTC. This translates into CASSQERTGYYEQYF.

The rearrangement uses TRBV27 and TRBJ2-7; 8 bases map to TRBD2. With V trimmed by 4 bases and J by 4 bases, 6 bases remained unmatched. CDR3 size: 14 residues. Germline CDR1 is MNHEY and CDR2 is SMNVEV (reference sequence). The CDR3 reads CASSSSGRLYEQYF. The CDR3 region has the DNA TGTGCCAGCAGTTCAAGCGGGAGACTTTACGAGCAGTACTTC.

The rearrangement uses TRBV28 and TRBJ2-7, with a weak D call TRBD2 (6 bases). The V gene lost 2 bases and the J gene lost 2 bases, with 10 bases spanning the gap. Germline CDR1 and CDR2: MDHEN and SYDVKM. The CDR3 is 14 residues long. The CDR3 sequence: CASSLSPGAYEQYF. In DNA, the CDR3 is TGTGCCAGCAGTTTAAGTCCGGGAGCCTACGAGCAGTACTTC.

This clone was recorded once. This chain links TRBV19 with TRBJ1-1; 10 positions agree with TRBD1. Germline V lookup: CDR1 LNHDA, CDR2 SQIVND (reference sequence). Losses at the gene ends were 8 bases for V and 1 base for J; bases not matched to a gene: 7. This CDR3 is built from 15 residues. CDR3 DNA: TGTGCCAGTTCACGCGACAGGGGGCGGAACACTGAAGCTTTCTTT. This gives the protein CASSRDRGRNTEAFF.

The CDR3 coding sequence is TGTGCCAGCAGGATGCAGGGGAATGGAAACACCATATATTTT. This encodes CASRMQGNGNTIYF. The V and J genes are TRBV27 and TRBJ1-3, with a possible D match to TRBD1 (6 bases). Between the trimmed V and J ends, which lost 6 bases and 3 bases, there was a span of 12 bases. This CDR3 spans 14 amino acids. CDR1 is MNHEY, CDR2 SMNVEV, per germline (reference sequence).

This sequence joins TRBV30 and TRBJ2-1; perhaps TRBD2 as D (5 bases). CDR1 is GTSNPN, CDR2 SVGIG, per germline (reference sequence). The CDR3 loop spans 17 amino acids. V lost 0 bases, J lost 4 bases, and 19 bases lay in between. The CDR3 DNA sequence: TGTGCCTGGAGTGTACTTTCGGCGGCCGGGGATTACAATGAGCAGTTCTTC. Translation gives CAWSVLSAAGDYNEQFF.

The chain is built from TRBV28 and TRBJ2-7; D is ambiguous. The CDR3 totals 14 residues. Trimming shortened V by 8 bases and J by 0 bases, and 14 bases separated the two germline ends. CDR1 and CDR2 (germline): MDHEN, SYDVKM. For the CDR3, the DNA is TGTGCCAGCGGGAACGCGGCTTCCTCCTACGAGCAGTACTTC. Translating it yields CASGNAASSYEQYF.

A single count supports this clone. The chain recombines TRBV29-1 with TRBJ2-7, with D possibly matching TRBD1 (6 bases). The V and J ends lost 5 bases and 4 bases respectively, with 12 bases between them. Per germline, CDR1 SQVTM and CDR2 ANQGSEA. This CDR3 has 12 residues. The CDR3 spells CSVLQGPYEQYF. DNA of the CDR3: TGCAGCGTTTTACAGGGTCCGTACGAGCAGTACTTC.